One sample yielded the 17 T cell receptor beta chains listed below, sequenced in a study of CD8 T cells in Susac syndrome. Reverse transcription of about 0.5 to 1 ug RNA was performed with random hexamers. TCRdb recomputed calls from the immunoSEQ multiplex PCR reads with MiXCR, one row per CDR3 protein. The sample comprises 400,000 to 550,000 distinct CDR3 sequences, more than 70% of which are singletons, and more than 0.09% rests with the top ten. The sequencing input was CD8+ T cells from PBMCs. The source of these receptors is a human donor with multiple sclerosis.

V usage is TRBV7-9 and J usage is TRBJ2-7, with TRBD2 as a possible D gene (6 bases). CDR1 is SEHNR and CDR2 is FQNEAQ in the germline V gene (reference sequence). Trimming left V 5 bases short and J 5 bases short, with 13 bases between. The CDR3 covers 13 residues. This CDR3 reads CASSTGLRNEQYF. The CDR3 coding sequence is TGTGCCAGCAGCACCGGACTAAGGAACGAGCAGTACTTC.

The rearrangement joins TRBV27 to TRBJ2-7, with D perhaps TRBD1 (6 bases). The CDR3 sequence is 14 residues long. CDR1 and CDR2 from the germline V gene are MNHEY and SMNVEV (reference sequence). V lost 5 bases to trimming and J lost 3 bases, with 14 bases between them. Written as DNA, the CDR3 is TGTGCCAGCAGTCTCCGGGACAAACTCTACGAGCAGTACTTC. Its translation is CASSLRDKLYEQYF.

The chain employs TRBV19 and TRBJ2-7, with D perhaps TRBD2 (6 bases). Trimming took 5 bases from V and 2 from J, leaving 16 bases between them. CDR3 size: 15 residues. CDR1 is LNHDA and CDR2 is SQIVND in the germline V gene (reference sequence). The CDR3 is CASSPRDSLAYEQYF. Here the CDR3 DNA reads TGTGCCAGTAGTCCTCGGGACTCCTTAGCCTACGAGCAGTACTTC. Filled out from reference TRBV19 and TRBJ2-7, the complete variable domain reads DGGITQSPKYLFRKEGQNVTLSCEQNLNHDAMYWYRQDPGQGLRLIYYSQIVNDFQKGDIAEGYSVSREKKESFPLTVTSAQKNPTAFYLCASSPRDSLAYEQYFGPGTRLTVT.

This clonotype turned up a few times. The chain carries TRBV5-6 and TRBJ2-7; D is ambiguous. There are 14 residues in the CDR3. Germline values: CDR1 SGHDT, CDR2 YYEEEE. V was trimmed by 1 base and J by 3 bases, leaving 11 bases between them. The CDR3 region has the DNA TGTGCCAGCAGCTTGATACTGGCTGACTACGAGCAGTACTTC. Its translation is CASSLILADYEQYF.

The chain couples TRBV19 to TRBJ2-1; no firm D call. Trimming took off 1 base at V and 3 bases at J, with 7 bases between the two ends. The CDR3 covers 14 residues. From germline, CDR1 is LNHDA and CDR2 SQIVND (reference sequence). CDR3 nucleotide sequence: TGTGCCAGTAGTATAGTACGAGACTACAATGAGCAGTTCTTC. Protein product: CASSIVRDYNEQFF.

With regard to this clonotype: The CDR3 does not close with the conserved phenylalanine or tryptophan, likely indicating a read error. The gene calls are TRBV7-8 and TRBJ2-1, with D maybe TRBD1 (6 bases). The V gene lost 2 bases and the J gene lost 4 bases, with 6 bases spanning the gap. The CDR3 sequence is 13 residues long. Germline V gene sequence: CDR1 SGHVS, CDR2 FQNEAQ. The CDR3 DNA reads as TGTGCCAGCAGCTTAACAGGGTACAATGAGCAGTTCCTC. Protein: CASSLTGYNEQFL.

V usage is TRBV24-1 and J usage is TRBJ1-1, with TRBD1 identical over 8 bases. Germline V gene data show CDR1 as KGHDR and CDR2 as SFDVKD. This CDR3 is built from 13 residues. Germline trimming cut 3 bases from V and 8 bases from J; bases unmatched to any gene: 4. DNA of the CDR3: TGTGCCACCAGTGATACCAGGGGGCGCGAAGCTTTCTTT. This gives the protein CATSDTRGREAFF.

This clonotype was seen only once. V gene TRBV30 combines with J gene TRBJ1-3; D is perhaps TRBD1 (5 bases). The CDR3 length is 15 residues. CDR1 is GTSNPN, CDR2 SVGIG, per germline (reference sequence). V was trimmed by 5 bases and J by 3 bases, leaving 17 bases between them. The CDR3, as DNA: TGTGCCTGGCAGGACGCCTCAGGGTATGGAAACACCATATATTTT. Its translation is CAWQDASGYGNTIYF.

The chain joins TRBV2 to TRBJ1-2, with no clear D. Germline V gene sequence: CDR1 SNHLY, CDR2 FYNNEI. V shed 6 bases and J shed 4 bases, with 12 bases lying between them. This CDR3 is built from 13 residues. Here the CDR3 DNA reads TGTGCCAGCAGATCGACTTCGATCTATGGCTACACCTTC. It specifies CASRSTSIYGYTF.

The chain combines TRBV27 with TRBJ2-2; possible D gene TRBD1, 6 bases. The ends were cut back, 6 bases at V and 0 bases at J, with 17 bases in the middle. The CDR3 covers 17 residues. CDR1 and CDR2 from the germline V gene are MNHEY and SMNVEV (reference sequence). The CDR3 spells CASSVTPGHANTGELFF. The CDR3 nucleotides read TGTGCCAGCAGCGTGACTCCGGGACATGCGAACACCGGGGAGCTGTTTTTT.

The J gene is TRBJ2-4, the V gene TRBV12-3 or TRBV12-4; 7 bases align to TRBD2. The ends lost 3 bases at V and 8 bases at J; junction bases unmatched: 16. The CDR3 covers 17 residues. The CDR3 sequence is CASSFMLADPPEDIQYF. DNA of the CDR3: TGTGCCAGCAGTTTTATGCTAGCGGACCCTCCGGAGGACATTCAGTACTTC.

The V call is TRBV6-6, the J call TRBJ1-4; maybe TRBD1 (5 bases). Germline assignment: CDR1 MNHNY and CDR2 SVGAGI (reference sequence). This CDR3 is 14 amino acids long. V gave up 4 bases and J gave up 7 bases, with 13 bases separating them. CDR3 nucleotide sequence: TGTGCCAGCAGTTCTGGGTTCGGGGGTGAAAAACTGTTTTTT. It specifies CASSSGFGGEKLFF.

CDR3 sequence: CASSLEDATAHMNTEAFF. The CDR3 DNA reads TGTGCCAGCAGCTTGGAGGACGCGACAGCACACATGAACACTGAAGCTTTCTTT. The chain couples TRBV5-4 to TRBJ1-1; possibly TRBD1 for D (5 bases). Trimming removed 0 bases at V and 0 bases at J, with 18 bases between. The germline V gene has CDR1 SGHNT and CDR2 YYREEE (reference sequence). This CDR3 spans 18 amino acids. The variable domain in full, with the rest retrieved from reference TRBV5-4 and TRBJ1-1, is ETGVTQSPTHLIKTRGQQVTLRCSSQSGHNTVSWYQQALGQGPQFIFQYYREEENGRGNFPPRFSGLQFPNYSSELNVNALELDDSALYLCASSLEDATAHMNTEAFFGQGTRLTVV.

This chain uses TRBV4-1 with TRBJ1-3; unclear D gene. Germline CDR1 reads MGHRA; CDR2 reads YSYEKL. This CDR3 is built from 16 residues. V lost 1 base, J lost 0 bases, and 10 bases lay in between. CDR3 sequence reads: CASSQGVFLSGNTIYF. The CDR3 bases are TGCGCCAGCAGCCAAGGCGTCTTTCTCTCTGGAAACACCATATATTTT.

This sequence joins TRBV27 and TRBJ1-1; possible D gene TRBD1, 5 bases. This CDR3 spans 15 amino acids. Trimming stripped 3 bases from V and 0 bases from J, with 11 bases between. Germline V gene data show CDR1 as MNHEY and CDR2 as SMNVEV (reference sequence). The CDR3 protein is CASSFTGFMNTEAFF. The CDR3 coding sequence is TGTGCCAGCAGTTTCACAGGATTTATGAACACTGAAGCTTTCTTT.

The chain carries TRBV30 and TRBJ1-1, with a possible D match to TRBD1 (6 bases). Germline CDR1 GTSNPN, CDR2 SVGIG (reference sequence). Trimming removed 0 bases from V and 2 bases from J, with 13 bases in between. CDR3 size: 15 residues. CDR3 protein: CAWSVRVGGNTEAFF. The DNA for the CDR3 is TGTGCCTGGAGTGTAAGGGTTGGGGGCAACACTGAAGCTTTCTTT.

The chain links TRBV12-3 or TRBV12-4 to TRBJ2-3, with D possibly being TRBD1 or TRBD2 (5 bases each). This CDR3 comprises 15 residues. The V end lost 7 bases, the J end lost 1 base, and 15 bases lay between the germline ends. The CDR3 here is CASTPWDGGTDTQYF. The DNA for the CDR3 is TGTGCCAGCACTCCTTGGGACGGGGGCACAGATACGCAGTATTTT.